This T cell receptor (beta chain) was found in a study of blood T cell repertoires in COVID-19. The germline V gene encodes CDR1 KGHSH and CDR2 LQKENI. This CDR3 region has 11 residues. The V and J ends lost 6 bases and 2 bases respectively, with 4 bases between them. Method: immunoSEQ multiplex PCR; TCRdb's copy keeps in-frame clones and lacks some. This table holds about 80,000 clones, 85% found once. This rearrangement joins TRBV18 to TRBJ2-5; D is ambiguous. The receptor was isolated from an elderly man with active or convalescent COVID-19. The material sequenced was peripheral blood. For the CDR3, the DNA is TGTGCCAGCTCCCTGCAAGAGACCCAGTACTTC. Protein sequence: CASSLQETQYF.